The 26 T cell receptor beta chains presented below share a single source sample, sequenced in a study of CD8+CD57+ T cells in acquired aplastic anemia. CD8+CD57+ cell expansion had been shown by flow cytometry in patients chosen for sequencing. Using genomic DNA as the template, TCR beta VDJ and CDR3 profiling was carried out. TCRdb reanalysed the reads using MiXCR and keeps one entry per CDR3 protein. Among approximately 470,000 distinct CDR3 sequences listed, under 40% were seen once. Sequencing was done on a sample of sorted CD4+, CD8+, or CD8+CD57+ T cells (not recorded which) from PBMCs. The receptors stem from a human donor with aplastic anemia.

Note on this clonotype: Being one base from a much bigger clone, this may be a read error. The V call is TRBV7-8, the J call TRBJ1-2; 7 bases agree with TRBD1. The germline gives CDR1 SGHVS, CDR2 FQNEAQ. This CDR3 comprises 16 residues. In nucleotides, the CDR3 is TGTGCCAGCAGCTCATTCGGGAGGGGGCAAGGCTATGGCTACGCCTTC. Encoded protein: CASSSFGRGQGYGYAF.

This clonotype was detected many times. At one of its ends the junction is not consistent with the germline gene, which may arise from a read error. The rearrangement joins TRBV9 to TRBJ1-1; D is ambiguous. Germline CDR1 is SGDLS and CDR2 is YYNGEE. This CDR3 spans 15 amino acids. The CDR3 DNA sequence: TGTGCCAGCAGCGTCTGGGGAGAAGTGAACAGTGAAGCTTTCTTT. Translating it yields CASSVWGEVNSEAFF.

This clonotype was seen a few times. The V and J genes are TRBV5-5 and TRBJ2-2; D perhaps matches TRBD1 (5 bases). Between the trimmed V and J ends, which lost 0 bases and 2 bases, there was a span of 11 bases. Per the germline V gene, CDR1 is SGHKS and CDR2 is YYEKEE (reference sequence). This CDR3 comprises 16 residues. The CDR3: CASSLGNGANTGELFF. CDR3 DNA: TGTGCCAGCAGCTTGGGGAATGGGGCCAACACCGGGGAGCTGTTTTTT.

The genes are TRBV7-2 and TRBJ2-3; D gene uncertain. V lost 0 bases and J lost 4, with 5 bases in between. The CDR3 is 13 amino acids. The germline gives CDR1 SGHTA, CDR2 FQGNSA. CDR3 bases: TGTGCCAGCAGCTTAGCTCCATCAGATACGCAGTATTTT. Residues: CASSLAPSDTQYF.

This clonotype appeared a few times. One end of the junction fails to match germline, which may point to a read error. The V gene is TRBV9, the J gene TRBJ1-1, with D unclear. The CDR3 sequence is 16 residues long. The germline gives CDR1 SGDLS, CDR2 YYNGEE. CDR3 loop: CASSVGVGLMNAEAFF. DNA of the CDR3: TGTGCCAGCAGCGTAGGTGTCGGCCTGATGAACGCTGAAGCTTTCTTT.

This clonotype has ten or more counts. J is TRBJ1-2 and V is TRBV2; 8 nucleotides align to TRBD1. Germline CDR1 reads SNHLY; CDR2 reads FYNNEI. V shed 3 bases, J shed 4 bases, and the junction held 7 bases outside the gene matches. This CDR3 region has 15 residues. The CDR3 DNA is TGTGCCAGCAGTGAGTTCCACAGGGGGACCTATGGCTACACCTTC. Translated: CASSEFHRGTYGYTF.

The chain employs TRBV7-2 and TRBJ2-7; TRBD1 agrees at 8 bases. The V and J ends lost 5 bases and 3 bases, in that order; junction bases with no gene match: 9. Looked up from germline, CDR1 is SGHTA and CDR2 is FQGNSA. The CDR3 loop spans 15 amino acids. The CDR3 region has the DNA TGTGCCAGCAGCCACCGGACAGGGAACCGCTACGAGCAGTACTTC. Translated: CASSHRTGNRYEQYF.

This clonotype was counted at least ten times. This chain links TRBV19 with TRBJ1-4; D gene uncertain. V lost 6 bases to trimming and J lost 0 bases, with 11 bases between them. CDR1 is LNHDA and CDR2 is SQIVND in the germline V gene (reference sequence). The CDR3 has 15 amino acids. CDR3: CASSADTTTNEKLFF. CDR3 bases: TGTGCCAGTAGCGCCGACACCACAACTAATGAAAAACTGTTTTTT.

This rearrangement joins TRBV7-2 to TRBJ1-5; 7 bases are shared with TRBD1. With V trimmed by 5 bases and J by 6 bases, 7 bases remained unmatched. Germline V gives CDR1 SGHTA, CDR2 FQGNSA. The CDR3 has 14 amino acids. CDR3 sequence: CASSPSGGGQPQHF. The CDR3 coding sequence is TGTGCCAGCAGCCCTTCAGGGGGGGGTCAGCCCCAGCATTTT.

This clonotype turned up a few times. V is TRBV11-2 and J is TRBJ2-4; 7 bases agree with TRBD1. Germline CDR1 reads SGHAT; CDR2 reads FQNNGV. The CDR3 spans 15 residues. J was trimmed by 5 bases and V by 0 bases; bases with no gene match: 4. CDR3 residues: CASSLEGTGENIQYF. In DNA form, the CDR3 reads TGTGCCAGCAGCTTAGAAGGAACAGGGGAAAACATTCAGTACTTC.

The chain carries TRBV6-2 or TRBV6-3 and TRBJ1-5; 7 bases are a match to TRBD1. V shed 4 bases and J 7 bases; nucleotides not matched to a gene: 10. Germline values: CDR1 MNHEY, CDR2 SVGEGT. The CDR3 has 15 residues. The CDR3 sequence is CASSLGQGGSQPQHF. The CDR3 DNA reads TGTGCCAGCAGTTTGGGTCAGGGGGGGAGCCAGCCCCAGCATTTT.

The rearrangement joins TRBV4-2 to TRBJ2-4; 7 bases are a match to TRBD2. This CDR3 region has 16 residues. The V gene end was trimmed by 5 bases and the J gene end by 1 base; junction bases not matched to a gene: 8. CDR1 LGHNA and CDR2 YNFKEQ come from the germline V gene. The CDR3 bases are TGTGCCAGCAGCAGGGAGGGGTTGGATGCCAAAAACATTCAGTACTTC. As protein: CASSREGLDAKNIQYF.

This clonotype was recorded at least ten times. The CDR3 spells CASNYDGGELFF. CDR3 nucleotide sequence: TGTGCCAGCAACTACGACGGCGGGGAGCTGTTTTTT. The chain is built from TRBV2 and TRBJ2-2; D gene ambiguous. CDR1 is SNHLY and CDR2 is FYNNEI in the germline V gene. The V and J ends lost 7 bases and 7 bases respectively, with 10 bases between them. CDR3 length equals 12 residues.

The chain has TRBV14 and TRBJ1-2, with 7 positions matching TRBD1. CDR1 and CDR2 from the germline V gene are SGHDN and FVKESK. CDR3 length equals 17 residues. With 5 bases clipped from V and 5 bases from J, the junction kept 17 bases outside the gene matches. CDR3 coding DNA: TGTGCCAGCAGCTCAGAGCGAGAGGGAGGGACAGCTTATGGCTACACCTTC. This gives the protein CASSSEREGGTAYGYTF.

This clonotype was found many times. The chain is built from TRBV19 and TRBJ1-2; D is uncertain. Trimming pared 6 bases from V and 7 bases from J, leaving 15 bases between. The CDR3 is made up of 13 amino acids. The germline CDR1 and CDR2 sequences are LNHDA and SQIVND (reference sequence). This CDR3 is CASRTREQVGYTF. The CDR3 nucleotides read TGTGCCAGTAGAACACGGGAGCAAGTTGGCTACACCTTC.

This CDR3 is CASGRAWTASNYGYTF. The CDR3 bases are TGTGCCAGCGGTAGGGCCTGGACAGCCTCTAACTATGGCTACACCTTC. The chain couples TRBV7-8 to TRBJ1-2; TRBD1 is a possible D gene (6 bases). Trimming left V 8 bases short and J 0 bases short, with 19 bases between. The CDR3 is 16 residues long. Per the germline V gene, CDR1 is SGHVS and CDR2 is FQNEAQ.

This clonotype was counted a single time. This sequence joins TRBV12-3 or TRBV12-4 and TRBJ2-3; D gene unclear. The CDR3 runs 15 residues. With 5 bases removed from V and 5 bases from J, the gap between germline ends came to 17 bases. The CDR3 nucleotides are TGTGCCAGCAGTGAGTTCGACAACCCCGAAGATACGCAGTATTTT. Its protein product is CASSEFDNPEDTQYF.

The chain joins TRBV7-7 to TRBJ2-3, with a weak D call TRBD2 (6 bases). This CDR3 has 15 amino acids. V lost 5 bases and J lost 5, with 17 bases in between. Germline loops: CDR1 SSHAT, CDR2 FNYEAQ (reference sequence). CDR3 region: CASSPGSGREDTQYF. CDR3 nucleotide sequence: TGTGCCAGCAGCCCCGGGTCAGGGCGGGAAGATACGCAGTATTTT.

The V call is TRBV11-1, the J call TRBJ2-1; 7 bases fit TRBD1. This CDR3 contains 18 residues. Losses at the gene ends were 5 bases for V and 9 bases for J; bases not matched to a gene: 22. Germline-derived CDR1 and CDR2 are SGHAT and FQDESV (reference sequence). CDR3 in amino acids: CASSTQGGRGQAMGEQFF. CDR3 nucleotide sequence: TGTGCCAGCAGCACACAAGGCGGCCGAGGACAGGCAATGGGTGAGCAGTTCTTC.

This clonotype was observed many times. The chain uses TRBV19 and TRBJ2-7; 9 bases align to TRBD1. CDR1 and CDR2 (germline): LNHDA, SQIVND (reference sequence). V dropped 4 bases and J dropped 5; count of bases not matched to a gene: 9. The CDR3 length is 15 residues. The CDR3 sequence is CASSNIQGARNEQYF. In nucleotides, the CDR3 is TGTGCCAGTAGTAACATACAGGGGGCGCGCAACGAGCAGTACTTC.

There are a few counts of this clonotype. The genes are TRBV5-8 and TRBJ2-2, with 11 bases aligning to TRBD2. Trimming removed 5 bases from V and 5 bases from J; junction bases left unmatched: 2. This CDR3 is 14 amino acids long. Germline CDR1 and CDR2: SGHTS and YDEGEE. This CDR3 reads CASSSSGGTGELFF. CDR3 nucleotides: TGTGCCAGCAGTTCTAGCGGGGGGACCGGGGAGCTGTTTTTT.

The rearrangement uses TRBV6-6 and TRBJ1-3; unclear D gene. Germline-derived CDR1 and CDR2 are MNHNY and SVGAGI (reference sequence). The CDR3 covers 14 residues. The V gene lost 2 bases and the J gene lost 3 bases, with 8 bases spanning the gap. The CDR3 reads CASSYQKVGNTIYF. CDR3 nucleotide sequence: TGTGCCAGCAGTTACCAGAAGGTTGGAAACACCATATATTTT.

The rearrangement joins TRBV24-1 to TRBJ1-5; D uncertain. Germline V gene sequence: CDR1 KGHDR, CDR2 SFDVKD. The V end lost 3 bases, the J end lost 7 bases, and 6 bases lay between the germline ends. The length of the CDR3 is 12 residues. The CDR3 region is CATSDVGQPQHF. The CDR3, as DNA: TGTGCCACCAGTGATGTAGGACAGCCCCAGCATTTT.

The J gene is TRBJ1-1, the V gene TRBV7-3; D remains unclear. This CDR3 is 15 amino acids long. The ends were cut back, 5 bases at V and 3 bases at J, with 16 bases in the middle. Germline V CDR1 and CDR2: SGHTA, FQGTGA. This chain's CDR3 is CASSLTRARDTEAFF. The CDR3 nucleotides read TGTGCCAGCAGCCTGACCCGGGCCCGAGACACTGAAGCTTTCTTT.

The V call is TRBV20-1, the J call TRBJ1-5; D perhaps matches TRBD1 (5 bases). CDR3 length: 13 amino acids. Germline V gene data show CDR1 as DFQATT and CDR2 as SNEGSKA (reference sequence). The V end lost 2 bases, the J end lost 10 bases, and 15 bases lay between the germline ends. CDR3 DNA: TGCAGTGCTAGACCAGTTACCCAGGGCCCCCAGCATTTT. It specifies CSARPVTQGPQHF.

This clonotype has just a few counts. The chain has TRBV5-1 and TRBJ2-1; 7 bases match TRBD1. J gave up 3 bases and V 4 bases, and 10 bases lay outside the gene matches. CDR1 SGHRS and CDR2 YFSETQ come from the germline V gene. The CDR3 loop spans 16 amino acids. The CDR3 loop is CASSTNRGENYNEQFF. The CDR3 DNA follows: TGCGCCAGCAGCACCAACAGGGGCGAGAACTACAATGAGCAGTTCTTC. Filled out from reference TRBV5-1 and TRBJ2-1, the complete variable domain reads KAGVTQTPRYLIKTRGQQVTLSCSPISGHRSVSWYQQTPGQGLQFLFEYFSETQRNKGNFPGRFSGRQFSNSRSEMNVSTLELGDSALYLCASSTNRGENYNEQFFGPGTRLTVL.